This T cell receptor beta chain was recovered during a study of regulatory T cells in long-lasting Graves disease. Construction of TCR beta libraries relied on iRepertoire HTBI primers and on Arm-PCR targeting CDR3 regions. TCRdb fed the multiplex PCR reads into MiXCR, producing one record per CDR3 protein. The top ten clones hold just over 55% of a sample with about 310,000 distinct CDR3 sequences, around 23% of them seen once. Time point defined: persistent/refractory GD, antithyroid drugs over 5 years with positive TRAb. PBMC RNA served as the TCR library source. This clonotype was observed at least ten times. Its antigen is not identified. Study results and limitations: Persistent Graves' disease cases displayed lower TCR diversity than newly diagnosed ones. The persistent group shared about 2,600 public clonotypes, more than the approximately 890 shared by new patients.

The input for sequencing was peripheral blood mononuclear cells (PBMCs), taken when the disease was refractory, from a patient treated with antithyroid drugs. The clonotype was recovered from a female donor with Graves disease.

The CDR3 sequence: CASSEGHYNEQFF. The DNA for the CDR3 is TGTGCCAGCAGTGAAGGTCACTACAATGAGCAGTTCTTC. The chain employs TRBV25-1 and TRBJ2-1, with D unresolved. Trimming removed 2 bases from V and 3 bases from J, with 5 bases in between. CDR3 size: 13 residues. In germline, CDR1 is MGHDK, CDR2 SYGVNS. The full variable domain, with the rest looked up from reference TRBV25-1 and TRBJ2-1, is EADIYQTPRYLVIGTGKKITLECSQTMGHDKMYWYQQDPGMELHLIHYSYGVNSTEKGDLSSESTVSRIRTEHFPLTLESARPSHTSQYLCASSEGHYNEQFFGPGTRLTVL.